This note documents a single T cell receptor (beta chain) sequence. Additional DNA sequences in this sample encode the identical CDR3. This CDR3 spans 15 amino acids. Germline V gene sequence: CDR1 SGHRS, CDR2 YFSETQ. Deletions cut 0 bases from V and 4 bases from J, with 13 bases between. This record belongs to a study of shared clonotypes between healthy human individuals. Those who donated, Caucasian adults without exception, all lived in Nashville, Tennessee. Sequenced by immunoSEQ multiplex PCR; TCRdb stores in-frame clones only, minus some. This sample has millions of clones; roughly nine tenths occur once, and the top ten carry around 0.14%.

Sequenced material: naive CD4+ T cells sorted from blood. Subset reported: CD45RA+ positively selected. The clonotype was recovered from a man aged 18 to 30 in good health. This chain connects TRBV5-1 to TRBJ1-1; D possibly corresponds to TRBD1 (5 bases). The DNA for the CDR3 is TGCGCCAGCAGCTTGGCGCAGGGAGGCGGCACTGAAGCTTTCTTT. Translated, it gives CASSLAQGGGTEAFF.